A single sample is the source of the 15 T cell receptor beta chains below, sequenced in a study of blood T cell repertoires in COVID-19. Clones were sequenced by immunoSEQ multiplex PCR, and TCRdb holds only the in-frame ones, with some missing. The data contain roughly 250,000 clones, around 80% of them singletons. The material sequenced was peripheral blood. Receptors were obtained from a woman aged 40 to 50 with active or convalescent COVID-19.

V gene TRBV6-5 combines with J gene TRBJ1-6, with D maybe TRBD1 (5 bases). Germline V gives CDR1 MNHEY, CDR2 SVGAGI. The CDR3 is made up of 14 amino acids. V dropped 7 bases and J dropped 9 bases, with 16 bases sitting between them. Here the CDR3 reads CASIYRRSFSPLHF. The CDR3 DNA is TGTGCCAGCATCTACAGGAGATCATTTTCACCCCTCCACTTT.

The J gene is TRBJ1-5, the V gene TRBV7-9, with 9 bases matching TRBD1. Trimming removed 5 bases from V and 2 bases from J; junction bases left unmatched: 7. CDR1 and CDR2 (germline): SEHNR, FQNEAQ (reference sequence). The CDR3 has 16 residues. In nucleotides, the CDR3 is TGTGCCAGCAGCCCGGACAGGGGCGGGGGCAATCAGCCCCAGCATTTT. Residues: CASSPDRGGGNQPQHF. Filled out from reference TRBV7-9 and TRBJ1-5, the complete variable domain reads DTGVSQNPRHKITKRGQNVTFRCDPISEHNRLYWYRQTLGQGPEFLTYFQNEAQLEKSRLLSDRFSAERPKGSFSTLEIQRTEQGDSAMYLCASSPDRGGGNQPQHFGDGTRLSIL.

The J gene is TRBJ2-5, the V gene TRBV7-6, with a possible D match to TRBD1 (6 bases). The CDR3 runs 19 residues. V gave up 0 bases and J gave up 2 bases, with 22 bases separating them. Germline CDR1 is SGHVS and CDR2 is FNYEAQ. The CDR3, as DNA: TGTGCCAGCAGCTTAGCCCCCGGGACACCTTCTCTACTTCAAGAGACCCAGTACTTC. This gives the protein CASSLAPGTPSLLQETQYF.

The chain couples TRBV12-5 to TRBJ1-2; D gene ambiguous. Germline V CDR1 and CDR2: LGHNT, FRNRAP. V lost 7 bases, J lost 4 bases, and 10 bases lay in between. The length of the CDR3 is 12 residues. The CDR3 nucleotides are TGTGCTAGTGCCGCGGGTCCCTATGGCTACACCTTC. This translates into CASAAGPYGYTF.

The genes are TRBV9 and TRBJ1-2; 10 bases fit TRBD1. Trimming took 3 bases from V and 3 from J; bases not matched to a gene: 8. The CDR3 contains 16 residues. The germline CDR1 and CDR2 sequences are SGDLS and YYNGEE. CDR3 amino acids: CASSARTGGADYGYTF. Here the CDR3 DNA reads TGTGCCAGCAGCGCAAGGACAGGGGGAGCGGACTATGGCTACACCTTC.

This sequence joins TRBV6-5 and TRBJ1-2; 9 bases align to TRBD1. With V trimmed by 10 bases and J by 4 bases, 7 bases remained unmatched. There are 13 residues in the CDR3. Germline CDR1 is MNHEY and CDR2 is SVGAGI. The CDR3 protein is CATAGTGIYGYTF. The CDR3, as DNA: TGTGCCACCGCCGGGACAGGGATCTATGGCTACACCTTC.

The chain is built from TRBV4-1 and TRBJ1-2; D is uncertain. CDR1 and CDR2 (germline): MGHRA, YSYEKL. V was trimmed by 4 bases and J by 4 bases, leaving 10 bases between them. The CDR3 runs 13 residues. This CDR3 reads CASSPLAPYGYTF. Here the CDR3 DNA reads TGCGCCAGCAGCCCACTCGCCCCCTATGGCTACACCTTC.

The chain carries TRBV27 and TRBJ2-3; 10 nucleotides line up with TRBD2. V dropped 4 bases and J dropped 2; count of bases not matched to a gene: 9. CDR1 and CDR2 from the germline V gene are MNHEY and SMNVEV (reference sequence). The CDR3 is 17 residues long. CDR3 DNA: TGTGCCAGCAGTTCCTTAATTACTAGCGGGGTCACAGATACGCAGTATTTT. Its protein product is CASSSLITSGVTDTQYF.

This sequence joins TRBV2 and TRBJ1-1; 9 bases align to TRBD1. CDR1 SNHLY and CDR2 FYNNEI come from the germline V gene. This CDR3 has 13 amino acids. V dropped 6 bases and J dropped 7; count of bases not matched to a gene: 6. The chain's CDR3 is CASRIGTGREAFF. The CDR3 DNA reads TGTGCCAGCAGGATTGGGACAGGGCGTGAAGCTTTCTTT.

This sequence joins TRBV29-1 and TRBJ2-1, with 7 bases fitting TRBD1. Germline-derived CDR1 and CDR2 are SQVTM and ANQGSEA. Trimming at V came to 2 bases and at J to 9 bases, leaving 16 bases not matched to a gene. This CDR3 has 16 amino acids. This chain's CDR3 is CSVEPPTGKLRGEQFF. The CDR3 DNA reads TGCAGCGTTGAACCCCCGACAGGGAAGCTTCGGGGTGAGCAGTTCTTC.

The chain employs TRBV27 and TRBJ1-5; D unresolved. Germline V CDR1 and CDR2: MNHEY, SMNVEV (reference sequence). V lost 2 bases and J 4 bases, leaving 6 bases between the germline ends. This CDR3 is 13 amino acids long. The CDR3 DNA reads as TGTGCCAGCAGTTTAAGGCGGAATCAGCCCCAGCATTTT. Its protein is CASSLRRNQPQHF.

The chain is built from TRBV15 and TRBJ1-6, with D possibly being TRBD1 (5 bases). Germline CDR1 is LNHNV and CDR2 is YYDKDF (reference sequence). V was cut by 5 bases and J by 7 bases, with 12 bases left in between. This CDR3 has 14 residues. The CDR3 DNA reads TGTGCCACCAGCCCCAGGGCGGGAAATTCACCCCTCCACTTT. This sequence encodes CATSPRAGNSPLHF. Using reference TRBV15 and TRBJ1-6 for the parts outside the CDR3, the full variable domain is DAMVIQNPRYQVTQFGKPVTLSCSQTLNHNVMYWYQQKSSQAPKLLFHYYDKDFNNEADTPDNFQSRRPNTSFCFLDIRSPGLGDTAMYLCATSPRAGNSPLHFGNGTRLTVT.

This chain connects TRBV30 to TRBJ1-1; TRBD1 is a possible D gene (5 bases). The germline V gene has CDR1 GTSNPN and CDR2 SVGIG (reference sequence). V was pared by 5 bases and J by 4 bases, with 11 bases between. The CDR3 spans 12 residues. CDR3 DNA: TGTGCCTGGGCCGGGGGGGTCACTGAAGCTTTCTTT. Translation gives CAWAGGVTEAFF.

The chain carries TRBV19 and TRBJ1-4; perhaps TRBD1 as D (5 bases). This CDR3 comprises 13 residues. Germline CDR1 is LNHDA and CDR2 is SQIVND (reference sequence). The V end lost 6 bases, the J end lost 4 bases, and 9 bases lay between the germline ends. CDR3 residues: CASRRDRNEKLFF. CDR3 DNA sequence: TGTGCCAGTAGGCGGGACCGTAATGAAAAACTGTTTTTT.

The V gene is TRBV19, the J gene TRBJ2-7; TRBD1 agrees at 7 bases. Trimming took 0 bases from V and 3 from J; bases not matched to a gene: 2. This CDR3 is built from 14 residues. The germline V gene encodes CDR1 LNHDA and CDR2 SQIVND (reference sequence). The CDR3 region has the DNA TGTGCCAGTAGTATAGAGGGACAGATCTACGAGCAGTACTTC. This gives the protein CASSIEGQIYEQYF.